One sample yielded the 9 T cell receptor beta chains listed below, sequenced in a study of blood T cell repertoires in COVID-19. Profiling relied on immunoSEQ multiplex PCR, and the TCRdb table lists in-frame clones only, not all of them. The sample lists about 150,000 clones, about 83% occurring once. The sample taken for sequencing was peripheral blood. These receptors were collected from a man between 25 and 39 years old with COVID-19, enrolled during active disease.

The chain joins TRBV28 to TRBJ1-1; D is perhaps TRBD1 (6 bases). The V end lost 6 bases, the J end lost 3 bases, and 11 bases lay between the germline ends. The CDR3 totals 13 residues. The germline V gene has CDR1 MDHEN and CDR2 SYDVKM. The chain's CDR3 is CASSGGGDTEAFF. CDR3 nucleotides: TGTGCCAGCAGCGGAGGGGGGGACACTGAAGCTTTCTTT.

This clone was found many times. The chain links TRBV5-1 to TRBJ2-3, with 11 positions matching TRBD2. The germline V gene has CDR1 SGHRS and CDR2 YFSETQ. V lost 3 bases, J lost 2 bases, and 5 bases stayed unmatched. The CDR3 has 16 residues. In DNA form, the CDR3 reads TGCGCCAGCAGCTCCGGGACTAGCGGATCCACAGATACGCAGTATTTT. Protein: CASSSGTSGSTDTQYF.

This chain connects TRBV3-1 (or the pseudogene TRBV3-2) to TRBJ2-1; D might be TRBD2 (5 bases). Germline V lookup: CDR1 LGHDT, CDR2 YNNKEL (reference sequence). The CDR3 is made up of 15 amino acids. V lost 2 bases and J lost 0, with 8 bases in between. The CDR3 here is CASSQSGSSYNEQFF. In DNA form, the CDR3 reads TGTGCCAGCAGCCAATCTGGGAGCTCCTACAATGAGCAGTTCTTC.

The V call is TRBV2, the J call TRBJ2-4, with TRBD2 as a possible D gene (6 bases). This CDR3 comprises 14 residues. The V gene lost 6 bases and the J gene lost 0 bases, with 9 bases spanning the gap. Germline V CDR1 and CDR2: SNHLY, FYNNEI. The CDR3 DNA is TGTGCCAGCAGAGGGGACTTAGCCAAAAACATTCAGTACTTC. This encodes CASRGDLAKNIQYF. The complete variable domain, with remaining parts taken from reference TRBV2 and TRBJ2-4, reads EPEVTQTPSHQVTQMGQEVILRCVPISNHLYFYWYRQILGQKVEFLVSFYNNEISEKSEIFDDQFSVERPDGSNFTLKIRSTKLEDSAMYFCASRGDLAKNIQYFGAGTRLSVL.

The rearrangement links TRBV5-1 to TRBJ2-1, with 16 nucleotides matching TRBD2. V trimming: 4 bases; J trimming: 8 bases; junction bases outside the gene matches: 6. CDR1 and CDR2 (germline): SGHRS, YFSETQ. The CDR3 has 16 residues. The CDR3 protein is CASSRGLAGGPYEQFF. CDR3 DNA sequence: TGCGCCAGCAGCAGGGGACTAGCGGGAGGGCCCTATGAGCAGTTCTTC.

The V gene is TRBV3-1 (or the pseudogene TRBV3-2), the J gene TRBJ2-5; 10 nucleotides agree with TRBD1. The CDR3 consists of 14 residues. Germline CDR1 is LGHDT and CDR2 is YNNKEL (reference sequence). V shed 4 bases and J 5 bases; nucleotides not matched to a gene: 4. CDR3 in amino acids: CASSRGTGDETQYF. The CDR3, as DNA: TGTGCCAGCAGCCGAGGGACAGGGGATGAGACCCAGTACTTC.

This clone turned up a few times. This sequence joins TRBV10-3 and TRBJ1-2, with D tentatively TRBD1 (6 bases). Germline CDR1 reads ENHRY; CDR2 reads SYGVKD. This CDR3 spans 13 amino acids. The V and J ends lost 5 bases and 2 bases respectively, with 9 bases between them. CDR3 in DNA: TGTGCCATCAGTTCGGACAGAAACTATGGCTACACCTTC. As protein: CAISSDRNYGYTF.

The rearrangement uses TRBV2 and TRBJ2-1; TRBD1 matches at 9 bases. This CDR3 spans 17 amino acids. Unmatched junction bases numbered 13, after V lost 1 base and J lost 9 bases. The germline V gene encodes CDR1 SNHLY and CDR2 FYNNEI. CDR3 coding DNA: TGTGCCAGCAGTGAAGAACCCCCGGGACAGGGAGGAGTTGAGCAGTTCTTC. Translating gives CASSEEPPGQGGVEQFF. Looking up the rest from reference TRBV2 and TRBJ2-1 gives the full variable domain: EPEVTQTPSHQVTQMGQEVILRCVPISNHLYFYWYRQILGQKVEFLVSFYNNEISEKSEIFDDQFSVERPDGSNFTLKIRSTKLEDSAMYFCASSEEPPGQGGVEQFFGPGTRLTVL.

The CDR3 nucleotides are TGTGCCAGCAGTTTCGCAGGGTTGGCTGAAGCTTTCTTT. Amino acid sequence: CASSFAGLAEAFF. This chain uses TRBV28 with TRBJ1-1; TRBD1 is a possible D gene (5 bases). This CDR3 region has 13 residues. The germline V and J ends were trimmed by 3 bases and 6 bases, with 11 bases remaining between them. CDR1 and CDR2 (germline): MDHEN, SYDVKM.